Detailed here is one T cell receptor beta chain. This clone's antigen is unknown. It has no much larger one-base neighbor in the sample; base qualities were not kept. The source of the sample is a study of Ad26.COV2.S vaccination and SARS-CoV-2 variants (dated by TCRdb to 2020 to 2023). Looking at the study overall: Donors in the vaccine arm were drawn from COV1001, a phase I-IIa trial of Ad26.COV2.S in healthy adults that was multicentre, randomized, double-blind and placebo-controlled. The TCR-sequenced set comprised around 30 samples: about 19 Ad26.COV2.S vaccine recipients, 5 placebo recipients and 8 SARS-CoV-2 convalescent individuals. Sequencing of the TCRbeta repertoire served to evaluate the specificity and breadth of SARS-CoV-2-reactive T cell receptors following Ad26.COV2.S vaccination. Trial participants were randomized into five groups of five: low-dose or high-dose Ad26.COV2.S given once or twice, or placebo on both occasions. Ad26.COV2.S was administered intramuscularly at 5 x 10^10 or 1 x 10^11 viral particles, either as a single shot or as two shots given 56 days apart. Investigators did not know the trial group allocation while performing experiments and assessing outcomes.

The immunoSEQ Assay was used to sequence TCRbeta CDR3 regions. After extraction, genomic DNA underwent amplification by bias-controlled multiplex PCR, followed by high-throughput sequencing. In the source study's methods: Collapsing and filtering of sequences were performed to quantify the absolute abundance of each unique TCRbeta CDR3 region. T cell fraction was estimated by normalization of TCRbeta template counts to usable DNA, with usable DNA being measured through amplification of reference genes present in all nucleated cells. Repertoire TCRs were annotated as SARS-CoV-2-specific when V gene, CDR3 amino acid sequence and J gene were exactly matched to a known reactive TCR set. MIRA supplied the reference SARS-CoV-2 TCR set, which was filtered for enrichment in COVID-19-positive ImmuneCODE repertoires so that public or cross-reactive TCRs were removed. Based on the MIRA antigens, annotated TCRs were further analysed at the level of specific ORF or position within ORF. Breadth was defined as annotated unique rearrangements over total unique productive rearrangements; depth was the summed frequency of those rearrangements. Two-sided Wilcoxon rank-sum tests were applied when comparing TCR breadth between groups. Here the immuneACCESS table is served through TCRdb, limited to in-frame sequences with V and J called. Missing clones are a known gap in these copies; in checked studies unresolved V genes cover under half, and the rest lacks a known reason. V and J calls and clone size come straight from that table; D and trimming were deduced from the DNA. Counted in this sample were 250,000 to 300,000 clones; about 89% of them appeared once. The ten most abundant clones make up less than 3.5% of the sample.

Points the paper makes about the study in general: The study lacked the statistical power to compare responses across vaccine doses or regimens. Substantial breadth of spike-specific CD8+ and CD4+ T cell responses was reported after vaccination. Spike-specific TCR breadth was higher in Ad26.COV2.S recipients than in placebo recipients (P = 0.0014). Vaccine and placebo recipients had similar non-spike TCR breadth, a finding consistent with the vaccine containing only spike. The authors noted that the TCR breadth and depth analyses may have underestimated total T cell responses.

Interpreted using the paper, the treatment or condition label stands for: some 20 received Ad26.COV2.S at low or high dose, single or two shots; roughly 5 received placebo; per-sample allocation not given. For vaccine and placebo recipients, repertoires were sequenced using samples collected on day 63 after the first injection. Cohort 1b enrolled roughly 25 adults aged 18-55 years at a single site in Boston, USA, between 29 July and 7 August 2020. Ad26.COV2.S was a replication-incompetent adenovirus type 26 vector expressing a prefusion-stabilized SARS-CoV-2 spike protein from the original Wuhan strain. V is clipped by 5 bases and J by 1 base, and the sequence between their germline boundaries is 12 bases long. CDR1 and CDR2 are read off the germline V gene (reference sequence) as SEHNR and FQNEAQ. Measured from the cysteine to the phenylalanine, the CDR3 is 15 residues long. The sequence is cut down to CDR3 DNA, 45 bases in frame from base 1.

The sequence derives from a person aged 18-65 years who received the Ad26.COV2.S COVID-19 vaccine or a placebo. Sequenced here: peripheral blood, sampled in a trial of Ad26.COV2.S vaccine versus placebo. The sequence links TRBV7-9 to TRBJ1-5; the D gene assignment is ambiguous. In nucleotide form, the sequence is TGTGCCAGCAGCCCTGGGGATAGCAGCAATCAGCCCCAGCATTTT. This yields the protein CASSPGDSSNQPQHF.